These 14 T cell receptor beta chains originate from one sample sequenced in a study of OX40 agonist ivuxolimab in advanced cancers. TCRdb's copy holds only in-frame clones and misses some; the assay was immunoSEQ multiplex PCR. Of 60,000 to 90,000 clones in the sample, under 90% were seen once. The source material was CD4+ or CD8+ T cells sorted from blood, sampled in a trial of the OX40 agonist ivuxolimab. All receptors come from an adult with an advanced solid tumor such as melanoma, head and neck, liver or kidney cancer.

The chain employs TRBV28 and TRBJ1-5; the D gene is possibly TRBD1 (6 bases). Germline V CDR1 and CDR2: MDHEN, SYDVKM. The V end lost 5 bases, the J end lost 3 bases, and 14 bases lay between the germline ends. The CDR3 consists of 15 residues. CDR3 coding DNA: TGTGCCAGCAGTACCCGTCAGGGGAACAATCAGCCCCAGCATTTT. Encoded protein: CASSTRQGNNQPQHF.

The CDR3 region has the DNA TGTGCCAGCAGTGAAGCGGCGGGGTTTGGTGGGCCAGATACGCAGTATTTT. This translates into CASSEAAGFGGPDTQYF. The chain links TRBV2 to TRBJ2-3, with D possibly TRBD2 on 6 matching bases. The V end was cut by 0 bases, the J end by 4 bases, with 17 bases between. This CDR3 is built from 17 residues. CDR1 SNHLY and CDR2 FYNNEI come from the germline V gene.

The rearrangement links TRBV6-1 to TRBJ2-1, with TRBD1 matching over 8 bases. The CDR3 has 13 amino acids. V shed 6 bases, J shed 7 bases, and the junction held 5 bases outside the gene matches. Looked up from germline, CDR1 is MNHNS and CDR2 is SASEGT. The CDR3: CASRRTGINEQFF. For the CDR3, the DNA is TGTGCCAGCAGACGGACAGGGATTAATGAGCAGTTCTTC.

This clone was counted a single time. The gene calls are TRBV6-5 and TRBJ2-1; 8 bases fit TRBD2. Germline CDR1 and CDR2: MNHEY and SVGAGI. CDR3 length: 15 residues. The junction had 7 bases not matched to a gene; V was cut back by 6 bases and J by 3 bases. The CDR3 sequence is CASSPRGGLYNEQFF. In DNA form, the CDR3 reads TGTGCCAGCAGCCCACGGGGGGGCCTCTACAATGAGCAGTTCTTC.

The V and J genes are TRBV11-2 and TRBJ2-4; no definite D call. V gave up 3 bases and J gave up 9 bases, with 12 bases separating them. Germline CDR1 SGHAT, CDR2 FQNNGV. This CDR3 has 13 amino acids. The CDR3 loop is CASSLPQWAIQYF. In DNA form, the CDR3 reads TGTGCCAGCAGCTTGCCTCAGTGGGCCATTCAGTACTTC.

J is TRBJ1-3 and V is TRBV5-1; 7 nucleotides agree with TRBD1. The CDR3 runs 18 residues. Per germline, CDR1 SGHRS and CDR2 YFSETQ. Trimming removed 4 bases from V and 3 bases from J; junction bases left unmatched: 16. The CDR3 DNA reads as TGCGCCAGCAGCCTAGACAGGGTTTGGGCAAACCATGGAAACACCATATATTTT. Its protein is CASSLDRVWANHGNTIYF.

The chain is built from TRBV5-1 and TRBJ2-1; TRBD1 matches at 8 bases. The CDR3 totals 17 residues. Germline V gene data show CDR1 as SGHRS and CDR2 as YFSETQ. V gave up 3 bases and J gave up 1 base; unmatched junction bases: 9. The CDR3 DNA is TGCGCCAGCAGCTCACAGGTCCGGACAGGGTCCTACAATGAGCAGTTCTTC. Translated, it gives CASSSQVRTGSYNEQFF.

This clone was detected only a few times. This chain joins TRBV5-6 and TRBJ2-7, with TRBD1 matching 7 bases. The V and J ends lost 4 bases and 2 bases, in that order; junction bases with no gene match: 15. This CDR3 contains 17 residues. The germline CDR1 and CDR2 sequences are SGHDT and YYEEEE. The CDR3 region has the DNA TGTGCCAGCAGCCTGCGAAACACAGGGGCAGTCCCCTACGAGCAGTACTTC. It is translated as CASSLRNTGAVPYEQYF.

The V call is TRBV2, the J call TRBJ1-2; the D is unclear. This CDR3 is built from 15 residues. Germline lookup yields CDR1 SNHLY and CDR2 FYNNEI. V was clipped by 6 bases and J by 8 bases, with 22 bases between them. This CDR3 is CASRHLKVADGGYTF. CDR3 coding DNA: TGTGCCAGCAGACACCTTAAGGTCGCCGATGGGGGCTACACCTTC. Full variable domain (remainder filled in from reference TRBV2 and TRBJ1-2): EPEVTQTPSHQVTQMGQEVILRCVPISNHLYFYWYRQILGQKVEFLVSFYNNEISEKSEIFDDQFSVERPDGSNFTLKIRSTKLEDSAMYFCASRHLKVADGGYTFGSGTRLTVV.

The CDR3 spells CASRPGHTGVNTEAFF. The CDR3 nucleotides are TGCGCCAGCAGACCCGGACACACGGGAGTGAACACTGAAGCTTTCTTT. The V and J genes are TRBV5-1 and TRBJ1-1; weak D call: TRBD1 (5 bases). This CDR3 contains 16 residues. Trimming left V 5 bases short and J 0 bases short, with 17 bases between. From germline, CDR1 is SGHRS and CDR2 YFSETQ.

This clone has just one count. The chain carries TRBV5-1 and TRBJ1-4; TRBD1 might be the D (6 bases). The length of the CDR3 is 14 residues. CDR1 and CDR2 (germline): SGHRS, YFSETQ. V lost 0 bases and J lost 8, with 11 bases in between. The CDR3 DNA reads TGCGCCAGCAGCTTGGCCGGGCAGGGGGAAAAACTGTTTTTT. Translating it yields CASSLAGQGEKLFF.

V gene TRBV5-8 combines with J gene TRBJ1-2; possibly TRBD1 for D (5 bases). Germline V gives CDR1 SGHTS, CDR2 YDEGEE. This CDR3 spans 14 amino acids. Trimming cost V 0 bases and J 3 bases, with 9 bases left between them. This chain's CDR3 is CASSLGGSHYGYTF. CDR3 DNA sequence: TGTGCCAGCAGCTTGGGGGGCAGCCACTATGGCTACACCTTC.

The chain is built from TRBV7-6 and TRBJ2-4; unclear D gene. The V and J ends lost 1 base and 13 bases respectively, with 8 bases between them. The CDR3 totals 11 residues. The germline gives CDR1 SGHVS, CDR2 FNYEAQ. The chain's CDR3 is CASSLGLPQYF. CDR3 bases: TGTGCCAGCAGCTTAGGGCTGCCACAGTACTTC.

This clone was recorded once. The chain uses TRBV18 and TRBJ2-5, with no clear D. The V end lost 8 bases, the J end lost 2 bases, and 15 bases lay between the germline ends. The CDR3 contains 14 residues. Germline CDR1 and CDR2: KGHSH and LQKENI. CDR3 in DNA: TGTGCCAGCCTTAAACGGGCCCATCAAGAGACCCAGTACTTC. Encoded protein: CASLKRAHQETQYF.